The 18 T cell receptor beta chains below were found in one sample sequenced in a study of beta chain features in type 1 diabetes. The sequenced template was cDNA made from the entire isolated RNA. Method: immunoSEQ multiplex PCR; TCRdb's copy keeps in-frame clones and lacks some. The table records more than 300,000 clones, around 15% of them present only once. The source material was naive CD4+ T cells from blood. The receptors come from a woman younger than 35 in good health.

The chain joins TRBV5-1 to TRBJ2-2; no firm D call. V was trimmed by 4 bases and J by 7 bases, leaving 8 bases between them. This CDR3 is 12 amino acids long. Germline V gives CDR1 SGHRS, CDR2 YFSETQ. The CDR3 loop reads CASSLSSGELFF. CDR3 nucleotide sequence: TGCGCCAGCAGCCTATCTAGCGGGGAGCTGTTTTTT.

This clone was recorded a few times. V is TRBV30 and J is TRBJ1-5; a possible D gene is TRBD1 (6 bases). The CDR3 has 13 residues. Trimming cost V 5 bases and J 7 bases, with 15 bases left between them. In germline, CDR1 is GTSNPN, CDR2 SVGIG (reference sequence). CDR3 in DNA: TGTGCCTGGGCTCAGGACAGTTCCCAGCCCCAGCATTTT. Its protein is CAWAQDSSQPQHF.

Only a few counts were recorded for this clone. J is TRBJ2-7 and V is TRBV2, with 11 bases fitting TRBD2. Germline V gives CDR1 SNHLY, CDR2 FYNNEI. Unmatched junction bases numbered 9, after V lost 6 bases and J lost 11 bases. CDR3 size: 13 residues. CDR3 nucleotides: TGTGCCAGCAGGAACGTACTAGCGGGAGTTAAGTACTTC. This encodes CASRNVLAGVKYF.

This chain connects TRBV4-1 to TRBJ2-1; TRBD1 might be the D (6 bases). The V gene lost 0 bases and the J gene lost 15 bases, with 15 bases spanning the gap. Looked up from germline, CDR1 is MGHRA and CDR2 is YSYEKL. CDR3 length: 13 amino acids. The DNA of the CDR3 is TGCGCCAGCAGCCAAGATAGATGGGGGCTTCGGTTCTTC. It specifies CASSQDRWGLRFF.

This clone occurred once. The rearrangement links TRBV15 to TRBJ1-2; tentatively, D is TRBD1 (5 bases). CDR3 size: 13 residues. Trimming stripped 4 bases from V and 3 bases from J, with 9 bases between. Looked up from germline, CDR1 is LNHNV and CDR2 is YYDKDF (reference sequence). The DNA of the CDR3 is TGTGCCACCAGCAAGGGGATATACTATGGCTACACCTTC. This translates into CATSKGIYYGYTF.

The chain employs TRBV4-3 and TRBJ1-1; no clear D gene. The germline gives CDR1 LGHNA, CDR2 YSLEER. This CDR3 spans 13 amino acids. Trimming pared 0 bases from V and 7 bases from J, leaving 9 bases between. Here the CDR3 reads CASSQDLQREAFF. The CDR3, as DNA: TGCGCCAGCAGCCAAGACCTCCAGCGTGAAGCTTTCTTT.

V and J are TRBV5-1 and TRBJ1-2; 9 positions agree with TRBD1. With 3 bases clipped from V and 8 bases from J, the junction kept 2 bases outside the gene matches. CDR1 is SGHRS and CDR2 is YFSETQ in the germline V gene. The CDR3 is 12 residues long. The CDR3 sequence is CASSSDRGGYTF. For the CDR3, the DNA is TGCGCCAGCAGCTCGGACAGGGGAGGCTACACCTTC.

This chain links TRBV5-1 with TRBJ1-1, with TRBD1 matching over 7 bases. Germline-derived CDR1 and CDR2 are SGHRS and YFSETQ. With V trimmed by 6 bases and J by 4 bases, 9 bases remained unmatched. This CDR3 region has 14 residues. Here the CDR3 reads CASTLSSGGTEAFF. The CDR3 DNA reads as TGCGCCAGCACCCTTAGCTCAGGGGGCACTGAAGCTTTCTTT.

The chain combines TRBV5-4 with TRBJ2-7, with D perhaps TRBD2 (6 bases). Germline CDR1 reads SGHNT; CDR2 reads YYREEE (reference sequence). V lost 4 bases, J lost 2 bases, and 16 bases lay in between. The CDR3 is 15 amino acids. CDR3 residues: CASSPPGLVAYEQYF. The CDR3 DNA follows: TGTGCCAGCAGCCCTCCGGGACTTGTTGCCTACGAGCAGTACTTC. Using reference TRBV5-4 and TRBJ2-7 for the parts outside the CDR3, the full variable domain is ETGVTQSPTHLIKTRGQQVTLRCSSQSGHNTVSWYQQALGQGPQFIFQYYREEENGRGNFPPRFSGLQFPNYSSELNVNALELDDSALYLCASSPPGLVAYEQYFGPGTRLTVT.

This clone showed up just a few times. The chain uses TRBV30 and TRBJ1-4; maybe TRBD1 (6 bases). The germline CDR1 and CDR2 sequences are GTSNPN and SVGIG (reference sequence). The CDR3 has 12 residues. Deletions cut 7 bases from V and 8 bases from J, with 14 bases between. The CDR3 region is CALTGGGEKLFF. The CDR3 nucleotides are TGTGCCTTGACGGGGGGCGGGGAAAAACTGTTTTTT.

This clone has just a few counts. V is TRBV25-1 and J is TRBJ1-2; TRBD1 is a possible D gene (5 bases). CDR1 MGHDK and CDR2 SYGVNS come from the germline V gene. CDR3 length equals 14 residues. V was cut by 1 base and J by 2 bases, with 8 bases left in between. CDR3 in amino acids: CASSEFRENYGYTF. The CDR3 region has the DNA TGTGCCAGCAGTGAATTCAGGGAAAACTATGGCTACACCTTC.

This clone was observed a handful of times. This chain links TRBV28 with TRBJ1-1; no clear D. Trimming removed 4 bases at V and 3 bases at J, with 15 bases between. Germline CDR1 MDHEN, CDR2 SYDVKM. The CDR3 has 15 residues. CDR3 loop: CASSSASEAHTEAFF. CDR3 sequence (DNA): TGTGCCAGCAGTTCAGCTAGCGAGGCCCACACTGAAGCTTTCTTT. Filled out from reference TRBV28 and TRBJ1-1, the complete variable domain reads DVKVTQSSRYLVKRTGEKVFLECVQDMDHENMFWYRQDPGLGLRLIYFSYDVKMKEKGDIPEGYSVSREKKERFSLILESASTNQTSMYLCASSSASEAHTEAFFGQGTRLTVV.

The chain employs TRBV20-1 and TRBJ1-1, with D unclear. The germline CDR1 and CDR2 sequences are DFQATT and SNEGSKA (reference sequence). V was pared by 7 bases and J by 2 bases, with 8 bases between. This CDR3 region has 11 residues. For the CDR3, the DNA is TGCAGTGGAGTTACCAACACTGAAGCTTTCTTT. It translates to CSGVTNTEAFF.

This clone has only a few counts. The V call is TRBV7-9, the J call TRBJ2-3; TRBD2 is a possible D gene (5 bases). The germline V and J ends were trimmed by 5 bases and 1 base, with 16 bases remaining between them. Germline V gene lookup returns CDR1 SEHNR and CDR2 FQNEAQ (reference sequence). This CDR3 region has 16 residues. CDR3 protein: CASSPPSGLGTDTQYF. The CDR3 DNA reads TGTGCCAGCAGCCCACCCAGCGGCTTGGGCACAGATACGCAGTATTTT.

CDR3 region: CASSQDRQLLAKLFF. CDR3 bases: TGCGCCAGCAGCCAAGATCGGCAGCTCTTAGCAAAACTGTTTTTT. The rearrangement joins TRBV4-3 to TRBJ1-4; no clear D gene. The germline V gene encodes CDR1 LGHNA and CDR2 YSLEER. Trimming cost V 0 bases and J 10 bases, with 15 bases left between them. The CDR3 has 15 amino acids.

The chain uses TRBV29-1 and TRBJ2-7; perhaps TRBD2 as D (5 bases). This CDR3 spans 12 amino acids. V was trimmed by 3 bases and J by 5 bases, leaving 11 bases between them. Germline CDR1 is SQVTM and CDR2 is ANQGSEA. DNA for the CDR3: TGCAGCGTTGAGAGGGCAGCACACGAGCAGTACTTC. Residues: CSVERAAHEQYF.

The genes are TRBV5-1 and TRBJ2-7, with 7 nucleotides matching TRBD2. CDR1 SGHRS and CDR2 YFSETQ come from the germline V gene. The J segment lost 5 bases and the V segment lost 2 bases, leaving 4 bases of the junction unmatched. This CDR3 contains 13 residues. The CDR3 spells CASSFRTRDEQYF. CDR3 coding DNA: TGCGCCAGCAGCTTTAGGACTAGGGACGAGCAGTACTTC.

This clone was seen more than once but under ten times. This chain uses TRBV6-5 with TRBJ2-5, with 8 bases lining up with TRBD1. CDR1 MNHEY and CDR2 SVGAGI come from the germline V gene. The CDR3 consists of 13 residues. V lost 5 bases to trimming and J lost 5 bases; unmatched junction nucleotides: 4. The CDR3: CASSRQGRETQYF. The CDR3 DNA reads as TGTGCCAGCAGTCGACAGGGGAGGGAGACCCAGTACTTC.